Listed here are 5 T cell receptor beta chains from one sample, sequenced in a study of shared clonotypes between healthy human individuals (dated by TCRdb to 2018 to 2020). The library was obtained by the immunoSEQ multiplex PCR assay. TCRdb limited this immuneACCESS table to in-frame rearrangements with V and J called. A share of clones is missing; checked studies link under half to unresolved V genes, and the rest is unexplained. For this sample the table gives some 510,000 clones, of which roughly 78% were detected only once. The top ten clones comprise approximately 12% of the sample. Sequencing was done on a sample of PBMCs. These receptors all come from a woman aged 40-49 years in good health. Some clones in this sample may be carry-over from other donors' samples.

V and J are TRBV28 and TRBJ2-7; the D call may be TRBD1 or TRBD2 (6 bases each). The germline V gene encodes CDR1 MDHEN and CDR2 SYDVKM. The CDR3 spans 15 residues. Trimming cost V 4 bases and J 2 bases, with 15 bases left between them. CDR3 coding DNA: TGTGCCAGCAGTTCCCTAGGGGGGCAAACCTACGAGCAGTACTTC. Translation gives CASSSLGGQTYEQYF.

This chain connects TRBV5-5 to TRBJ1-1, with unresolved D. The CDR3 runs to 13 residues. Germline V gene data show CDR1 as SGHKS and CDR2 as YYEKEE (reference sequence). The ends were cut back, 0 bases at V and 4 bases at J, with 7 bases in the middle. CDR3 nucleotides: TGTGCCAGCAGCTTGGCGGAAGCCACTGAAGCTTTCTTT. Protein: CASSLAEATEAFF. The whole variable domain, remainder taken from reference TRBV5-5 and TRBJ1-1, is DAGVTQSPTHLIKTRGQQVTLRCSPISGHKSVSWYQQVLGQGPQFIFQYYEKEERGRGNFPDRFSARQFPNYSSELNVNALLLGDSALYLCASSLAEATEAFFGQGTRLTVV.

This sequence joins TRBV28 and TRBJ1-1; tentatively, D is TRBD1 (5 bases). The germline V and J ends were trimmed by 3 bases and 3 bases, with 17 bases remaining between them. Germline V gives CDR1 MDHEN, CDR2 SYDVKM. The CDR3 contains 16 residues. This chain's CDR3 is CASSFGGGFSYTEAFF. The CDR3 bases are TGTGCCAGCAGTTTTGGTGGGGGATTCTCCTACACTGAAGCTTTCTTT.

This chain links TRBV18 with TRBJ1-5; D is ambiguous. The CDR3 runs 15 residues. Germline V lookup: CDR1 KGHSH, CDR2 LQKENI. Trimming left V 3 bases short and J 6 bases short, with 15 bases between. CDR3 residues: CASSPGDPRGQPQHF. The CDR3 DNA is TGTGCCAGCTCACCCGGGGATCCTCGCGGTCAGCCCCAGCATTTT.

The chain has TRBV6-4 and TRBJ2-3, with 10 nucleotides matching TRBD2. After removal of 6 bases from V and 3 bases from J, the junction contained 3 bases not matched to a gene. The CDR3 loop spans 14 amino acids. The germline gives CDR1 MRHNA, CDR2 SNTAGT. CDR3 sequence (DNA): TGTGCCAGCAGCAGCGGGGGGGAAACAGATACGCAGTATTTT. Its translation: CASSSGGETDTQYF.